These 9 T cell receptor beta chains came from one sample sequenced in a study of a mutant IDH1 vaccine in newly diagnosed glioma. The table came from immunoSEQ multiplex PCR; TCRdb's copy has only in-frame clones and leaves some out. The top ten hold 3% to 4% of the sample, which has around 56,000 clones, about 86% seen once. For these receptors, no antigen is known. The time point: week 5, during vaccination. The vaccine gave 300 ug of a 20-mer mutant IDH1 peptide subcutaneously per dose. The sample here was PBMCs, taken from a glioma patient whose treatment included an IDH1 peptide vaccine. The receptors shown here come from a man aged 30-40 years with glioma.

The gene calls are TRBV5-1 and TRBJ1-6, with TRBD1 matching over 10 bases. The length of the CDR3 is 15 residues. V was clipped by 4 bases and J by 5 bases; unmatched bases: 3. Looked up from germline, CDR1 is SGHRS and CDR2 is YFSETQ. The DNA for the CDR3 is TGCGCCAGCAGCAGAGGGACAGGGGATAATTCACCCCTCCACTTT. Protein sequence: CASSRGTGDNSPLHF.

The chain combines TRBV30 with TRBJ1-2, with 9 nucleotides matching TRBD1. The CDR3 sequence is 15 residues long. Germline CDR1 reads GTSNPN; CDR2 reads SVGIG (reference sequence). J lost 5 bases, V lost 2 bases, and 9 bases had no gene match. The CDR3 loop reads CAWSPPGQGFYGYTF. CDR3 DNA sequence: TGTGCCTGGAGTCCACCGGGACAGGGCTTTTATGGCTACACCTTC.

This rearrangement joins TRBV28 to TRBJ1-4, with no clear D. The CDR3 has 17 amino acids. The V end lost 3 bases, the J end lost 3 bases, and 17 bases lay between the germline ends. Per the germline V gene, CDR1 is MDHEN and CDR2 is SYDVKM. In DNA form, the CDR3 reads TGTGCCAGCAGTTTGGGAAGGGATTCGGGTGCTAATGAAAAACTGTTTTTT. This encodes CASSLGRDSGANEKLFF.

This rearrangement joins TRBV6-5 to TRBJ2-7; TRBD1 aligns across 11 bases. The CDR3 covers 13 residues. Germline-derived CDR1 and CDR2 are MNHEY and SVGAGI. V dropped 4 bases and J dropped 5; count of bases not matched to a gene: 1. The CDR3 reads CASSWTGGNEQYF. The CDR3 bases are TGTGCCAGCAGTTGGACAGGGGGCAACGAGCAGTACTTC.

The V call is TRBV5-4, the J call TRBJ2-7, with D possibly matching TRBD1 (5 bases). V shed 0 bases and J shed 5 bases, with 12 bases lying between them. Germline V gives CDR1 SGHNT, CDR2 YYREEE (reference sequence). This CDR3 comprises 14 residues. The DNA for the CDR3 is TGTGCCAGCAGCTTGGAATTTAAGGGGCACGAGCAGTACTTC. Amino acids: CASSLEFKGHEQYF.

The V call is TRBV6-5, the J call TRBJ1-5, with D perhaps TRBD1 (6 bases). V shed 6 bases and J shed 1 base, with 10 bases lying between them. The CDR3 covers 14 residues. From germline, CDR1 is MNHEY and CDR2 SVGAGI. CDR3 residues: CASSRQASNQPQHF. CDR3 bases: TGTGCCAGCAGCAGACAGGCCAGCAATCAGCCCCAGCATTTT.

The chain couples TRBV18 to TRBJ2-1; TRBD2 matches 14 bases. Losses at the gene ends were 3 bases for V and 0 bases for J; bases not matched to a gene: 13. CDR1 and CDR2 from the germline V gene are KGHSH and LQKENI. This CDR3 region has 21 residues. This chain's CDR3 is CASSPPLGLAGGLSSYNEQFF. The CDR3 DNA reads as TGTGCCAGCTCACCCCCCCTTGGACTAGCGGGGGGCCTTAGCTCCTACAATGAGCAGTTCTTC.

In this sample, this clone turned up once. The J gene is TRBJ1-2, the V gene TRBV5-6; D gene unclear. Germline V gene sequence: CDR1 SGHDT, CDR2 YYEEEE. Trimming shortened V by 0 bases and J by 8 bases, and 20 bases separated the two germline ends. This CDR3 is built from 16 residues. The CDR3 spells CASSLAGEGRVGGYTF. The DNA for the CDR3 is TGTGCCAGCAGCTTGGCCGGGGAGGGTAGGGTTGGCGGCTACACCTTC.

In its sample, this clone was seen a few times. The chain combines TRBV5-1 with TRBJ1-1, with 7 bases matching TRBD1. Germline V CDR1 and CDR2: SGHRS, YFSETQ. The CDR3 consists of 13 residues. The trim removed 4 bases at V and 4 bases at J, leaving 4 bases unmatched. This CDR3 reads CASSLNRGTEAFF. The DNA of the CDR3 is TGCGCCAGCAGCCTAAACAGGGGCACTGAAGCTTTCTTT. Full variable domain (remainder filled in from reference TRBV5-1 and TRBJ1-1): KAGVTQTPRYLIKTRGQQVTLSCSPISGHRSVSWYQQTPGQGLQFLFEYFSETQRNKGNFPGRFSGRQFSNSRSEMNVSTLELGDSALYLCASSLNRGTEAFFGQGTRLTVV.